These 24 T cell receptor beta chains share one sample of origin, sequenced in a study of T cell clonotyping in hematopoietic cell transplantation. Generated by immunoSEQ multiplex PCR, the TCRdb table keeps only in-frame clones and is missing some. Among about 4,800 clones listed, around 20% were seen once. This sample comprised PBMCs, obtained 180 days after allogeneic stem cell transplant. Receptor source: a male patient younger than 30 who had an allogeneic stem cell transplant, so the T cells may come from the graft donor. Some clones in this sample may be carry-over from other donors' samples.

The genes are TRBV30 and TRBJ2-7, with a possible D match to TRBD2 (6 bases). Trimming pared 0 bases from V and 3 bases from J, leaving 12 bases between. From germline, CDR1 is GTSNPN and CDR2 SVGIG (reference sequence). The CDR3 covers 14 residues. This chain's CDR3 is CAWSVRLASYEQYF. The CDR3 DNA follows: TGTGCCTGGAGTGTAAGGCTAGCGAGCTACGAGCAGTACTTC.

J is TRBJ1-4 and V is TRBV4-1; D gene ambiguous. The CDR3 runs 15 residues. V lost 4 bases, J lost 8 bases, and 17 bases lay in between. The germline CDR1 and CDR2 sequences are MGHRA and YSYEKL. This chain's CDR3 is CASSPGVTSGEKLFF. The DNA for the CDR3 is TGCGCCAGCAGCCCGGGCGTCACATCGGGGGAAAAACTGTTTTTT.

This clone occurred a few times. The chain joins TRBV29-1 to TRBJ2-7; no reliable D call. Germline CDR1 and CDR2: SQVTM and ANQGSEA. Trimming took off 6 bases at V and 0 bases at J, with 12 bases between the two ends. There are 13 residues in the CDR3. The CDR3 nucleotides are TGCAGCGTAGACATGGACGGCTCCTACGAGCAGTACTTC. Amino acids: CSVDMDGSYEQYF.

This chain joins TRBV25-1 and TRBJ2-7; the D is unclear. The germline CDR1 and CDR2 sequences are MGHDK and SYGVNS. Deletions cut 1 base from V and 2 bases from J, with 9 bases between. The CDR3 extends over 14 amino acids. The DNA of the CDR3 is TGTGCCAGCAGTGAATCTAGGTTTGCCTACGAGCAGTACTTC. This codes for CASSESRFAYEQYF.

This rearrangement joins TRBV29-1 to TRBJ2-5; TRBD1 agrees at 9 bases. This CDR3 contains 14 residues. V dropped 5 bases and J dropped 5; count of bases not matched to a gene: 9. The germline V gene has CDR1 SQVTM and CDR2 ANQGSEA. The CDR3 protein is CSVTGQGLGETQYF. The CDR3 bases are TGCAGCGTTACGGGACAGGGCCTGGGGGAGACCCAGTACTTC.

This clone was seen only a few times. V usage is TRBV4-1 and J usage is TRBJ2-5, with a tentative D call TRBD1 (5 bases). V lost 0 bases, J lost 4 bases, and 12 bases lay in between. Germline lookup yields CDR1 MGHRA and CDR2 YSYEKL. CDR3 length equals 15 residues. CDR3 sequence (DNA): TGCGCCAGCAGCCAAGAGACAGCGCCGGGAGAGACCCAGTACTTC. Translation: CASSQETAPGETQYF.

This CDR3 is CAWSATGVGNQPQHF. DNA of the CDR3: TGTGCCTGGAGCGCGACAGGAGTCGGCAATCAGCCCCAGCATTTT. The J gene is TRBJ1-5, the V gene TRBV30; possible D gene TRBD1, 6 bases. Germline assignment: CDR1 GTSNPN and CDR2 SVGIG (reference sequence). Trimming pared 3 bases from V and 2 bases from J, leaving 14 bases between. The CDR3 is 15 residues long.

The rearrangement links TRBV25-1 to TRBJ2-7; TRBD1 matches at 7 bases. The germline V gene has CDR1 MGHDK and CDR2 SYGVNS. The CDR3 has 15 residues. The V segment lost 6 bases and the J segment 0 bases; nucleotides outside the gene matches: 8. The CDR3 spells CASSSGNRGSYEQYF. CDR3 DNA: TGTGCCAGCAGCTCCGGGAACAGGGGCTCCTACGAGCAGTACTTC.

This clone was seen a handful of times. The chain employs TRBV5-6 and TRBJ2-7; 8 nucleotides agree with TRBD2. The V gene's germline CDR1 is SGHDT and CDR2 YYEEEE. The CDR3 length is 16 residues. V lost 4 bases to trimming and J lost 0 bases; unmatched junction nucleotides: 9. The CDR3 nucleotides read TGTGCCAGCAGCCCCGGCGGGGGGCAATTCTCCTACGAGCAGTACTTC. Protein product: CASSPGGGQFSYEQYF. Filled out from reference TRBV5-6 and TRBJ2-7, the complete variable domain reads DAGVTQSPTHLIKTRGQQVTLRCSPKSGHDTVSWYQQALGQGPQFIFQYYEEEERQRGNFPDRFSGHQFPNYSSELNVNALLLGDSALYLCASSPGGGQFSYEQYFGPGTRLTVT.

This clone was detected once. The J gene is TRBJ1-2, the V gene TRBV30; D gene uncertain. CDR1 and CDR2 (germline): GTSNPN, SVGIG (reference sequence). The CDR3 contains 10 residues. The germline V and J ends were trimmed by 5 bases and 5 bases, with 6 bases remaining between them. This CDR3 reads CAWGLYGYTF. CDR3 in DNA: TGTGCCTGGGGACTATATGGCTACACCTTC.

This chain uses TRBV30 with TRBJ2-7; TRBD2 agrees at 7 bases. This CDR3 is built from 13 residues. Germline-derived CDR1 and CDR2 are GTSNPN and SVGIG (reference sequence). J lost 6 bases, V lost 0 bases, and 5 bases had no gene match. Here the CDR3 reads CAWSVRGEGEQYF. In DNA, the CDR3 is TGTGCCTGGAGTGTACGGGGGGAGGGCGAGCAGTACTTC.

The CDR3 reads CSVEWTRGKLFF. The DNA for the CDR3 is TGCAGCGTTGAGTGGACGCGGGGGAAACTGTTTTTT. V and J are TRBV29-1 and TRBJ1-4; possible D gene TRBD1, 5 bases. V was pared by 3 bases and J by 11 bases, with 13 bases between. Germline loops: CDR1 SQVTM, CDR2 ANQGSEA. The CDR3 loop spans 12 amino acids.

CDR3 protein: CASSDSGQGFYEQYF. The CDR3 DNA sequence: TGTGCCAGCAGTGACTCGGGACAGGGGTTCTACGAGCAGTACTTC. The chain employs TRBV25-1 and TRBJ2-7, with 10 nucleotides matching TRBD1. The V segment lost 3 bases and the J segment 3 bases; nucleotides outside the gene matches: 5. Germline-derived CDR1 and CDR2 are MGHDK and SYGVNS. The CDR3 extends over 15 amino acids.

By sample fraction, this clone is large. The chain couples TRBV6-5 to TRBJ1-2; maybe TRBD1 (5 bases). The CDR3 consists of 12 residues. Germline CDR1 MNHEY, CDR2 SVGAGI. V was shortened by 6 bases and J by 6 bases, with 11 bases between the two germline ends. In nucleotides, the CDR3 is TGTGCCAGCAGCTTGGGGGGGGATGGCTACACCTTC. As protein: CASSLGGDGYTF.

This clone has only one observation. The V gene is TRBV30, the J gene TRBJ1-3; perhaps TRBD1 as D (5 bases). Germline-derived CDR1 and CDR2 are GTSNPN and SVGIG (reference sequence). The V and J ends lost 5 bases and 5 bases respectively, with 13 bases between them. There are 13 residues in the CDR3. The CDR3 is CAWGHDSRNTIYF. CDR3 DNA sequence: TGTGCCTGGGGACATGACAGCCGAAACACCATATATTTT.

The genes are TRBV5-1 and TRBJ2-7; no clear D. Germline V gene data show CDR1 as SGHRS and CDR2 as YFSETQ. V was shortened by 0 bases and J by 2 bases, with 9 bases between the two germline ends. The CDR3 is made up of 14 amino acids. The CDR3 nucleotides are TGCGCCAGCAGCTTGGTTCACTCAGCCTACGAGCAGTACTTC. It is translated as CASSLVHSAYEQYF.

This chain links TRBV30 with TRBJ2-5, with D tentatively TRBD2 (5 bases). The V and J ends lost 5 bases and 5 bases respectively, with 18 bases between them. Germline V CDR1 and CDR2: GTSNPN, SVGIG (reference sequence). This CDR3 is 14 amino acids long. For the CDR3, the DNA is TGTGCCTGGTCCTGGGAGAGTGGCGGGGAGACCCAGTACTTC. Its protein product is CAWSWESGGETQYF.

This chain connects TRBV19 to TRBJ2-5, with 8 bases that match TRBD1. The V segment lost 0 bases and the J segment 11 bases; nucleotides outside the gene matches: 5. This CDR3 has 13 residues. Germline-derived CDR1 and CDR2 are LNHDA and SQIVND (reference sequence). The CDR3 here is CASSIDFQGAQYF. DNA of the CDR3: TGTGCCAGTAGTATAGATTTCCAGGGGGCGCAGTACTTC.

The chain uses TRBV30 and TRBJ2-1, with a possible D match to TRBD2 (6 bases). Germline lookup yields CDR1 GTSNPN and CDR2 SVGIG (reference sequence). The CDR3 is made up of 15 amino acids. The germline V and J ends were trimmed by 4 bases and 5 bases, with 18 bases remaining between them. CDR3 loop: CAWTLLGLLHNEQFF. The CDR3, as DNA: TGTGCCTGGACTTTGTTGGGACTCCTACACAATGAGCAGTTCTTC.

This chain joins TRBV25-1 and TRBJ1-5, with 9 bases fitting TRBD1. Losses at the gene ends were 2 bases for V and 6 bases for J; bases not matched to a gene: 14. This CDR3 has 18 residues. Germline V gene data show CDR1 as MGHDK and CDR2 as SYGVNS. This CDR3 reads CASSEPSPGTGIGQPQHF. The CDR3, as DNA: TGTGCCAGCAGTGAACCTAGTCCCGGGACAGGGATAGGTCAGCCCCAGCATTTT. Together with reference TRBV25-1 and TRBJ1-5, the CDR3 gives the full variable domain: EADIYQTPRYLVIGTGKKITLECSQTMGHDKMYWYQQDPGMELHLIHYSYGVNSTEKGDLSSESTVSRIRTEHFPLTLESARPSHTSQYLCASSEPSPGTGIGQPQHFGDGTRLSIL.

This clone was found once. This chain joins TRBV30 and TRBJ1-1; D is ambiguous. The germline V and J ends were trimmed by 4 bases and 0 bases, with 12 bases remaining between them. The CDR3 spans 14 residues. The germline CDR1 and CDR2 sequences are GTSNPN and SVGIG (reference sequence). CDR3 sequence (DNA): TGTGCCTGGATTCGTTCGGCGATGAACACTGAAGCTTTCTTT. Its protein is CAWIRSAMNTEAFF.

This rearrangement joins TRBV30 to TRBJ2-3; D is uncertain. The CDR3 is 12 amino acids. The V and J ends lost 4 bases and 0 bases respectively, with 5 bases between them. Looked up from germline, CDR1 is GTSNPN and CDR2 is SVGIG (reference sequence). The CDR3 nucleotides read TGTGCCTGGACTGCTAGCACAGATACGCAGTATTTT. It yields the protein CAWTASTDTQYF.

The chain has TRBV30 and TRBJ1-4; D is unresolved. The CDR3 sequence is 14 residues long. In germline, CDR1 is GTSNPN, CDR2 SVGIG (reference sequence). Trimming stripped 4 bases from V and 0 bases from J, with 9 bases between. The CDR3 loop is CAWNPVATNEKLFF. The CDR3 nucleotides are TGTGCCTGGAATCCCGTAGCAACTAATGAAAAACTGTTTTTT.

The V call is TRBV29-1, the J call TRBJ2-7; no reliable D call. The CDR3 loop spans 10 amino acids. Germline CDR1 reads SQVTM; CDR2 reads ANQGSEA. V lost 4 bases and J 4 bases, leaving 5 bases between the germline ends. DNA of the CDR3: TGCAGCGTTGGGCCTTACGAGCAGTACTTC. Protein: CSVGPYEQYF.